Listed below are T cell receptor beta chains from one sample, sequenced in a study of T cell responses to AZD1222 COVID-19 vaccine. Sequencing was performed with immunoSEQ multiplex PCR; in TCRdb, only in-frame clones are kept and a portion is missing. Here the sample spans fewer than 150,000 clones, about 80% being singletons. The sequences come from peripheral blood, collected on day 0 of AZD1222 vaccination. These receptors were obtained from an adult in good health. Both conserved end residues are part of each CDR3. A D gene is named only where the DNA matches it firmly. Only part of the rows carry a size: once, few, many, or a class if the clone is expanded.

d_call	v_call	clone_size	j_call	cdr3_aa	cdr3_nt
.	TRBV5-1	.	TRBJ2-6	CASSLASTGANVLTF	TGCGCCAGCAGCTTGGCGAGCACTGGGGCCAACGTCCTGACTTTC
TRBD1	TRBV19	.	TRBJ1-4	CASSPRQGVSEKLFF	TGTGCCAGTAGCCCACGACAGGGCGTCAGTGAAAAACTGTTTTTT
TRBD2	TRBV10-3	.	TRBJ2-3	CAISELAGATDTQYF	TGTGCCATCAGTGAACTAGCGGGGGCCACAGATACGCAGTATTTT
.	TRBV3-1/TRBV3-2	.	TRBJ2-7	CASSLGLQGPYEQYF	TGTGCCAGCAGTTTGGGGCTCCAGGGCCCCTACGAGCAGTACTTC
.	TRBV28	.	TRBJ1-1	CASSLGGVLGAFF	TGTGCCAGCAGTTTGGGCGGGGTTTTGGGCGCTTTCTTT
.	TRBV2	few	TRBJ1-2	CASSPPGTRVGYTF	TGTGCCAGCAGTCCCCCCGGGACAAGGGTCGGCTACACCTTC
.	TRBV7-8	.	TRBJ2-1	CASSSLTADNEQFF	TGTGCCAGCAGCTCTCTTACAGCCGACAATGAGCAGTTCTTC
.	TRBV19	.	TRBJ1-2	CASSDRAKQGRDTF	TGTGCCAGTAGTGATCGGGCCAAGCAGGGCCGGGACACCTTC
.	TRBV6-5	.	TRBJ1-2	CASSLQRGAVFGYTF	TGTGCCAGCAGTCTACAGAGGGGCGCGGTGTTTGGCTACACCTTC
.	TRBV19	.	TRBJ1-1	CASSMDGRPNTEAFF	TGTGCCAGTAGTATGGATGGGAGACCGAACACTGAAGCTTTCTTT
.	TRBV14	.	TRBJ2-3	CASSQVPTGRQRSTDTQYF	TGTGCCAGCAGCCAAGTCCCTACGGGACGACAGCGGAGCACAGATACGCAGTATTTT
.	TRBV24-1	.	TRBJ1-1	CATSTQLNTEAFF	TGTGCCACCAGTACACAGTTGAACACTGAAGCTTTCTTT
.	TRBV14	.	TRBJ2-1	CASSHYKGRGGFYEQFF	TGTGCCAGCAGCCACTATAAGGGCAGAGGGGGTTTCTATGAGCAGTTCTTC
.	TRBV11-2	few	TRBJ1-5	CASSLSGDGQPQHF	TGTGCCAGCAGCTTAAGTGGGGACGGTCAGCCCCAGCATTTT
.	TRBV12-3/TRBV12-4	few	TRBJ1-1	CASSATEAFF	TGTGCCAGTTCAGCCACTGAAGCTTTCTTT
TRBD2	TRBV9	.	TRBJ2-1	CASSILAGGASRYNEQFF	TGTGCCAGCAGCATCCTAGCGGGGGGAGCCTCAAGGTACAATGAGCAGTTCTTC
.	TRBV7-8	once	TRBJ1-4	CASSQLGSRNEKLFF	TGTGCCAGCAGCCAGCTGGGGTCGCGCAATGAAAAACTGTTTTTT
.	TRBV19	.	TRBJ2-7	CASSSPGSREQYF	TGTGCCAGTAGTTCCCCGGGGTCGAGGGAGCAGTACTTC
TRBD1	TRBV5-1	.	TRBJ2-3	CASSVDRVDTQYF	TGCGCCAGCAGCGTGGACAGGGTAGATACGCAGTATTTT
.	TRBV12-3/TRBV12-4	.	TRBJ1-2	CASSLKVGYGYTF	TGTGCCAGCAGTTTGAAGGTCGGCTATGGCTACACCTTC
.	TRBV29-1	once	TRBJ1-2	CSATLGYTF	TGCAGCGCTACGTTGGGCTACACCTTC
.	TRBV29-1	once	TRBJ1-1	CSVVPFRPGMNTEAFF	TGCAGCGTTGTCCCCTTCAGGCCCGGAATGAACACTGAAGCTTTCTTT
.	TRBV6-1	.	TRBJ1-2	CASSEWANRNHGYTF	TGTGCCAGCAGTGAGTGGGCGAACAGGAACCATGGCTACACCTTC
.	TRBV7-9	.	TRBJ1-6	CASSLEERWGSPLHF	TGTGCCAGCAGCTTAGAGGAGCGGTGGGGCTCACCCCTCCACTTT
.	TRBV7-8	few	TRBJ1-5	CASSTWDNSNQPQHF	TGTGCCAGCAGTACGTGGGACAACAGCAATCAGCCCCAGCATTTT
.	TRBV15	few	TRBJ2-6	CATSYRRSPGVLTF	TGTGCCACCAGCTACAGGCGATCGCCAGGCGTCCTGACTTTC
.	TRBV30	.	TRBJ2-7	CAWSGRRARPGDEQYF	TGTGCCTGGAGTGGCCGAAGAGCCCGGCCGGGGGACGAGCAGTACTTC
.	TRBV28	.	TRBJ1-1	CASSTLAANTEAFF	TGTGCCAGCAGTACTCTAGCTGCGAACACTGAAGCTTTCTTT
.	TRBV2	.	TRBJ1-5	CASSEERASNQPQHF	TGTGCCAGCAGTGAAGAACGGGCGTCGAACCAGCCCCAGCATTTT
TRBD2	TRBV3-1/TRBV3-2	.	TRBJ2-7	CASGLAGRYEQYF	TGTGCCAGCGGACTAGCGGGGCGCTACGAGCAGTACTTC
TRBD1	TRBV29-1	once	TRBJ1-2	CSVGTGVVGYTF	TGCAGCGTCGGAACAGGGGTGGTCGGCTACACCTTC
.	TRBV10-1	.	TRBJ1-5	CASSESSGLDQPQHF	TGCGCCAGCAGTGAGTCGTCGGGGCTTGATCAGCCCCAGCATTTT
.	TRBV4-2	.	TRBJ2-5	CASSQALRAETQYF	TGTGCCAGCAGCCAGGCCCTTCGGGCAGAGACCCAGTACTTC
.	TRBV28	.	TRBJ1-4	CATANEKLFF	TGTGCCACCGCAAATGAAAAACTGTTTTTT
.	TRBV19	.	TRBJ1-2	CASSSERNYGYTF	TGTGCCAGTAGTTCAGAGAGGAACTATGGCTACACCTTC
.	TRBV30	.	TRBJ2-7	CAWSGGQGISYEQYF	TGTGCCTGGAGCGGAGGTCAGGGGATATCCTACGAGCAGTACTTC
TRBD1	TRBV7-3	.	TRBJ1-1	CASSSQGGYNTEAFF	TGTGCCAGCAGCTCCCAGGGGGGCTATAACACTGAAGCTTTCTTT
.	TRBV12-3/TRBV12-4	.	TRBJ1-6	CASSLLQNSPLHF	TGTGCCAGCAGTTTACTACAGAATTCACCCCTCCACTTT
TRBD1	TRBV2	few	TRBJ1-1	CASSAYTGGPYEAFF	TGTGCCAGCAGTGCTTATACAGGGGGGCCTTATGAAGCTTTCTTT
.	TRBV11-2	.	TRBJ1-1	CASSLDGGDTEAFF	TGTGCCAGCAGCTTAGACGGGGGAGACACTGAAGCTTTCTTT